The rows below give T cell receptor beta chains drawn from one sample of a study of human T cells and chemical hapten exposure. TCRdb called the 5' RACE reads again in MiXCR, with one record for every CDR3 protein. Here the sample spans approximately 150,000 distinct CDR3 sequences, around 4.1% being singletons. The receptor set was obtained from a female donor in good health. The CDR3 runs from the conserved cysteine through the conserved F or W. The order of the fields is D gene, J gene, clone size, V gene, CDR3 protein, CDR3 DNA. The D gene is left open where the match is weak. Rows may omit the clone size; those that give it use once, few, many or a size class.

>NA|TRBJ1-1|NA|TRBV4-2
CASSQGGLVYTEAFF
TGTGCCAGCAGCCAAGGGGGACTAGTCTACACTGAAGCTTTCTTT
>TRBD1|TRBJ1-1|many|TRBV3-1
CASSQIPGTGNTEAFF
TGTGCCAGCAGCCAAATCCCCGGGACAGGGAACACTGAAGCTTTCTTT
>TRBD1|TRBJ2-7|many|TRBV7-2
CASSYRDRGREQYF
TGTGCCAGCAGTTACCGGGACAGGGGAAGGGAGCAGTACTTC
>NA|TRBJ1-1|many|TRBV6-2/TRBV6-3
CASTLTVNTEAFF
TGTGCCAGCACCCTGACTGTGAACACTGAAGCTTTCTTT
>NA|TRBJ1-4|many|TRBV6-1
CASSDRQVGNEKLFF
TGTGCCAGCAGTGATCGACAGGTCGGTAATGAAAAACTGTTTTTT
>NA|TRBJ1-3|NA|TRBV19
CASSIGSYSGNTIYF
TGTGCCAGCTCCATCGGATCTTACTCTGGAAACACCATATATTTT
>NA|TRBJ2-3|many|TRBV6-2/TRBV6-3
CASSQLRTDTQYF
TGTGCCAGCAGTCAGCTACGCACAGATACGCAGTATTTT
>NA|TRBJ1-5|many|TRBV7-2
CASTELGPQHF
TGTGCCAGCACCGAATTGGGGCCCCAGCATTTT
>NA|TRBJ1-2|many|TRBV6-2/TRBV6-3
CASSRQYGYTF
TGTGCCAGCAGCAGGCAATATGGCTACACCTTC
>NA|TRBJ1-1|many|TRBV2
CASRRDMNTEAFF
TGTGCCAGCCGAAGAGACATGAACACTGAAGCTTTCTTT
>NA|TRBJ1-4|NA|TRBV5-4
CASSTLAGNEKLFF
TGTGCCAGCAGCACGCTGGCGGGTAATGAAAAACTGTTTTTT
>TRBD2|TRBJ2-3|many|TRBV7-9
CASSFTSGGATDTQYF
TGTGCCAGCAGCTTCACTAGCGGGGGGGCCACAGATACGCAGTATTTT
>NA|TRBJ2-1|many|TRBV20-1
CSARGTARNEQFF
TGCAGTGCTAGAGGGACAGCCCGAAATGAGCAGTTCTTC
>TRBD2|TRBJ2-2|many|TRBV2
CASKILGGDTGELFF
TGTGCCAGCAAAATCCTTGGGGGGGACACCGGGGAGCTGTTTTTT
>TRBD2|TRBJ2-3|NA|TRBV5-4
CASSLVGGALDTQYF
TGTGCCAGCAGCTTAGTGGGAGGGGCCCTGGATACGCAGTATTTT
>TRBD2|TRBJ2-5|few|TRBV7-2
CASSFLGLAGQQETQYF
TGTGCCAGCAGCTTCCTGGGACTAGCGGGGCAACAAGAGACCCAGTACTTC
>NA|TRBJ1-6|many|TRBV6-5
CASKRGTTYNSPLHF
TGTGCCAGCAAACGAGGGACAACCTATAATTCACCCCTCCACTTT
>NA|TRBJ2-3|many|TRBV7-2
CASSLDSGTDTQYF
TGTGCCAGCAGCTTAGATTCCGGCACAGATACGCAGTATTTT
>NA|TRBJ2-1|many|TRBV18
CASSPRQTNSYNEQFF
TGTGCCAGCTCACCACGACAGACCAACTCCTACAATGAGCAGTTCTTC
>TRBD1|TRBJ1-1|few|TRBV9
CASSVVRGPTEAFF
TGTGCCAGCAGCGTAGTGAGGGGGCCCACTGAAGCTTTCTTT
>NA|TRBJ1-5|few|TRBV20-1
CSAKEGGFQPQHF
TGCAGTGCCAAAGAGGGGGGGTTCCAGCCCCAGCATTTT
>TRBD2|TRBJ2-3|many|TRBV20-1
CSALSLGGGAGDGTDTQYF
TGCAGTGCTCTTTCACTAGGCGGGGGGGCCGGGGATGGCACAGATACGCAGTATTTT
>NA|TRBJ2-6|many|TRBV29-1
CSVARDTDSGANVLTF
TGCAGCGTTGCCCGGGACACGGACTCTGGGGCCAACGTCCTGACTTTC